The T cell receptor beta chain under discussion was sequenced for a study of control samples from healthy donors and cancer patients. Trimming pared 2 bases from V and 0 bases from J, leaving 7 bases between. In germline, CDR1 is ENHRY, CDR2 SYGVKD. CDR3 length equals 14 residues. The assay was immunoSEQ multiplex PCR, and TCRdb's table has in-frame clones only and misses some. The sample yields under 200,000 clones, roughly 89% seen once. The rearrangement uses TRBV10-3 and TRBJ1-2; D remains ambiguous. The sample was blood. The TCR originated in a woman aged 25 to 45 in good health. CDR3 sequence (DNA): TGTGCCATCAGTGAGCCGACTGCTAACTATGGCTACACCTTC. Translated, it gives CAISEPTANYGYTF.